The source of this T cell receptor (beta chain) is a study of cytomegalovirus exposure and HLA in healthy donors. Whole-study findings and limits: The study listed 164 cytomegalovirus-associated TCR beta chains. The sole available immune exposure information was CMV serostatus.

This clone came up once. Its specificity is unknown. V lost 1 base, J lost 3 bases, and 9 bases lay in between. CDR1 is MGHRA and CDR2 is YSYEKL in the germline V gene. This CDR3 has 14 amino acids. Primers included in the PCR were 60 Vbeta and 13 Jbeta primers. TCRdb's table, derived via immunoSEQ multiplex PCR, lists solely in-frame clones and lacks some. The sample consists of 200,000 or so clones, approximately 78% of them appearing once. The sequencing input was PBMCs. The genes are TRBV4-1 and TRBJ2-5, with no clear D. The receptor was derived from a woman in her forties in good health and CMV-seronegative. The CDR3 is CASSQVLAEETQYF. In DNA, the CDR3 is TGCGCCAGCAGCCAAGTTCTGGCAGAAGAGACCCAGTACTTC.